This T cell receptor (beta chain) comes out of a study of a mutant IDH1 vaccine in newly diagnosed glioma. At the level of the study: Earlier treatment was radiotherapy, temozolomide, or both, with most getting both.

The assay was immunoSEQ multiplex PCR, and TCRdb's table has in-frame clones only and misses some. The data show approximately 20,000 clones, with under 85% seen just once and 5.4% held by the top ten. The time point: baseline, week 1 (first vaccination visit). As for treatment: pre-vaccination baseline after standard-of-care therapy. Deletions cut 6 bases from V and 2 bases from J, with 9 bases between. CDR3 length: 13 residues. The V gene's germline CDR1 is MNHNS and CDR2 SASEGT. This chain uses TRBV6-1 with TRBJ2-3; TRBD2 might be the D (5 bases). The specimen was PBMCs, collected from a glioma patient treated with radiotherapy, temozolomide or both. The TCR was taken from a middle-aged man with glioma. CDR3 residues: CASRWTYTDTQYF. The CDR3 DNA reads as TGTGCCAGCAGGTGGACTTACACAGATACGCAGTATTTT.